Included here is one T cell receptor beta chain sequence, with context. Assay: immunoSEQ multiplex PCR; the TCRdb copy retains only in-frame clones and omits some. Of under 40,000 clones in the sample, about 88% are singletons; the top ten hold around 1.2%. The sample originates from a study of PD-1 blockade in classical Hodgkin lymphoma. Documented time point: newly diagnosed, previously untreated cHL patient sample. Isolation of CD4+ T cells from thawed PBMCs was performed by magnetic negative selection. The V gene's germline CDR1 is MDHEN and CDR2 SYDVKM. Trimming took off 4 bases at V and 4 bases at J, with 11 bases between the two ends. The CDR3 totals 14 residues.

The receptor comes from a human donor with classical Hodgkin lymphoma. The J gene is TRBJ1-5, the V gene TRBV28; no definite D call. The source material was CD4+ T cells from blood. CDR3 in DNA: TGTGCCAGCAGTTGGCCAGGCAGTAATCAGCCCCAGCATTTT. Residues: CASSWPGSNQPQHF. Variable domain in full (rest from reference TRBV28 and TRBJ1-5): DVKVTQSSRYLVKRTGEKVFLECVQDMDHENMFWYRQDPGLGLRLIYFSYDVKMKEKGDIPEGYSVSREKKERFSLILESASTNQTSMYLCASSWPGSNQPQHFGDGTRLSIL.